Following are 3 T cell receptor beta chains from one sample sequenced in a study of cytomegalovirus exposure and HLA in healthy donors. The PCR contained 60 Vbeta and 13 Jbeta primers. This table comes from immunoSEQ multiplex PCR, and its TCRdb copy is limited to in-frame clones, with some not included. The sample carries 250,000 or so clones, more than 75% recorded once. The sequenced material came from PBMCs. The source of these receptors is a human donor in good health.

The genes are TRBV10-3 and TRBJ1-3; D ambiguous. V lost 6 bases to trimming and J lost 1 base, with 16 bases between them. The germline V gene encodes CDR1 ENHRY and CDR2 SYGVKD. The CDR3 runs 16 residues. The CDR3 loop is CAIRDSESGSGNTIYF. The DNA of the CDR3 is TGTGCCATCAGGGACTCAGAATCCGGGTCTGGAAACACCATATATTTT.

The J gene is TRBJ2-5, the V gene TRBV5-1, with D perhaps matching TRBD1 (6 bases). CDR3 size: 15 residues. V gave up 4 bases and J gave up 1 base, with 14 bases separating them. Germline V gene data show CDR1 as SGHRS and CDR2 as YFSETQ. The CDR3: CASSVGTQTQETQYF. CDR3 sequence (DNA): TGCGCCAGCAGCGTAGGGACACAAACCCAAGAGACCCAGTACTTC.

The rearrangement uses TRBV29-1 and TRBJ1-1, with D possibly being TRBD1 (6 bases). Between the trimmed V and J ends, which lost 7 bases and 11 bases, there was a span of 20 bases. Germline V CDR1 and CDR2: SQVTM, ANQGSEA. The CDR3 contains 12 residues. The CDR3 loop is CSAGEQGGEAFF. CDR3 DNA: TGCAGCGCTGGGGAACAGGGCGGTGAGGCTTTCTTT. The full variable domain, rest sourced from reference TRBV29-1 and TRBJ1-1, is SAVISQKPSRDICQRGTSLTIQCQVDSQVTMMFWYRQQPGQSLTLIATANQGSEATYESGFVIDKFPISRPNLTFSTLTVSNMSPEDSSIYLCSAGEQGGEAFFGQGTRLTVV.